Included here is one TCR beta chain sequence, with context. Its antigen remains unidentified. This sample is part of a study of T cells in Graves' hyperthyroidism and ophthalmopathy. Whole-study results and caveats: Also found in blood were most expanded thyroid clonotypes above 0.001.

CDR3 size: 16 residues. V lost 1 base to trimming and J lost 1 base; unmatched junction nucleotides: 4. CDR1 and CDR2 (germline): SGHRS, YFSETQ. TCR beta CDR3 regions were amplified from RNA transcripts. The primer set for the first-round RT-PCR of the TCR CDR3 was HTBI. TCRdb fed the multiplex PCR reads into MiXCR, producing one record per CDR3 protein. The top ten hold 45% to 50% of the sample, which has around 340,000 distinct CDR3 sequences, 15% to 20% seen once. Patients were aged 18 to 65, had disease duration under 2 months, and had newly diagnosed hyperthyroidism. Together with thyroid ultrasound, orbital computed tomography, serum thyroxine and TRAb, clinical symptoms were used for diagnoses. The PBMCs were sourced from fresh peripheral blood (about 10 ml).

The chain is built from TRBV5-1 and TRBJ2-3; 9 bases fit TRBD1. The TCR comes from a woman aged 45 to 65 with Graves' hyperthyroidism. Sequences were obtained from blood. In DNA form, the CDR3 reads TGCGCCAGCAGCTTGCCGGGACAGGGTGGCACAGATACGCAGTATTTT. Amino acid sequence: CASSLPGQGGTDTQYF.